The 5 T cell receptor beta chains below were found in one sample sequenced in a study of blood T cell dynamics during melanoma immunotherapy. Time point indicated: week 3, after first cycle of checkpoint inhibitor. Method: immunoSEQ multiplex PCR; TCRdb's copy keeps in-frame clones and lacks some. The sample lists roughly 30,000 clones, 80% to 85% occurring once. Sequenced material: blood, taken from a patient treated with checkpoint blockade. The receptors shown here come from a human donor with melanoma.

The chain is built from TRBV30 and TRBJ1-1; possibly TRBD1 for D (5 bases). The V gene lost 1 base and the J gene lost 2 bases, with 8 bases spanning the gap. The CDR3 spans 13 residues. Germline assignment: CDR1 GTSNPN and CDR2 SVGIG (reference sequence). CDR3 region: CAWSGRANTEAFF. In nucleotides, the CDR3 is TGTGCCTGGAGTGGCAGGGCAAACACTGAAGCTTTCTTT.

The CDR3 nucleotides are TGTGCCAGCTCACCAACGACAGAGAGCTATGGCTACACCTTC. Protein sequence: CASSPTTESYGYTF. This chain connects TRBV18 to TRBJ1-2; D perhaps matches TRBD1 (5 bases). The CDR3 covers 14 residues. Trimming stripped 2 bases from V and 4 bases from J, with 11 bases between. Germline loops: CDR1 KGHSH, CDR2 LQKENI.

This rearrangement joins TRBV2 to TRBJ2-1; 10 bases align to TRBD2. The CDR3 consists of 16 residues. Germline V gene data show CDR1 as SNHLY and CDR2 as FYNNEI. J was trimmed by 8 bases and V by 6 bases; bases with no gene match: 13. This chain's CDR3 is CASRGTSAQQSDEQFF. CDR3 coding DNA: TGTGCCAGCAGGGGGACTAGCGCACAACAGAGCGATGAGCAGTTCTTC.

The chain links TRBV7-8 to TRBJ1-2; 9 nucleotides align to TRBD1. This CDR3 is 14 amino acids long. Germline values: CDR1 SGHVS, CDR2 FQNEAQ. The junction had 6 bases not matched to a gene; V was cut back by 6 bases and J by 4 bases. As DNA, the CDR3 is TGTGCCAGCAGTCAACAGGGGGCGGGCTATGGCTACACCTTC. As protein: CASSQQGAGYGYTF.

The chain couples TRBV30 to TRBJ1-1; D is undetermined. CDR1 GTSNPN and CDR2 SVGIG come from the germline V gene (reference sequence). This CDR3 is built from 15 residues. Trimming took 1 base from V and 0 from J, leaving 12 bases between them. CDR3 amino acids: CAWSAGSYMNTEAFF. Here the CDR3 DNA reads TGTGCCTGGAGTGCCGGGTCCTATATGAACACTGAAGCTTTCTTT.